This T cell receptor (beta chain) was identified in a study of shared clonotypes between healthy human individuals. A note on this clone: Its target is not known.

Study-wide results and limits: Four donors held about 5.1% of naive CD4 clonotypes in common.

Only CD45RO-negative cells positively selected for CCR7 counted as naive CD8 cells, so terminally differentiated effector memory CD45RA+ cells were excluded. The authors loaded 200 ng DNA, 30,000 to 35,000 T cell genomes, into sorted-subset replicate PCRs. Authors' processing steps: ImmunoSEQ yielded junction-only sequences lacking quality scores, so filtering differed. Libraries were prepared by immunoSEQ multiplex PCR; TCRdb keeps only in-frame clonotypes and omits some of them. V, J and clone size are taken as reported in that table, and D and trimming were inferred from the DNA itself. The data contain around 650,000 clones, approximately 96% of them singletons. Germline CDR1 MGHRA, CDR2 YSYEKL. CDR3 length equals 16 residues. The ends lost 1 base at V and 3 bases at J; junction bases unmatched: 5.

Sequencing was carried out using naive CD8+ T cells sorted from blood. This chain joins TRBV4-1 and TRBJ2-3, with TRBD2 matching over 9 bases. The source is a woman in her twenties or thirties in good health. The CDR3 here is CASSQGGGRVTDTQYF. CDR3 DNA: TGCGCCAGCAGCCAAGGTGGCGGGAGGGTAACAGATACGCAGTATTTT.